This T cell receptor beta chain was sequenced in a study of blood T cell repertoires in COVID-19. Study context: The United States, Italy and Spain were the sources of the acute and convalescent COVID-19 samples.

Clones were read by immunoSEQ multiplex PCR, and TCRdb kept only the in-frame ones, dropping some. The sample records some 190,000 clones, around 84% being singletons. Participant ages covered about 18 to 95 years across 24 US areas. The V and J ends lost 5 bases and 6 bases, in that order; junction bases with no gene match: 10. Germline V gene sequence: CDR1 SNHLY, CDR2 FYNNEI. The CDR3 is 17 amino acids. Sample: PBMCs or T cells enriched from blood (not recorded which). The sequence was obtained from a man younger than 45 with acute COVID-19. The rearrangement links TRBV2 to TRBJ2-1; TRBD2 aligns across 13 bases. The CDR3 region is CASSPRTSGGQSNEQFF. DNA of the CDR3: TGTGCCAGCAGTCCCAGGACTAGCGGGGGACAGTCCAATGAGCAGTTCTTC.